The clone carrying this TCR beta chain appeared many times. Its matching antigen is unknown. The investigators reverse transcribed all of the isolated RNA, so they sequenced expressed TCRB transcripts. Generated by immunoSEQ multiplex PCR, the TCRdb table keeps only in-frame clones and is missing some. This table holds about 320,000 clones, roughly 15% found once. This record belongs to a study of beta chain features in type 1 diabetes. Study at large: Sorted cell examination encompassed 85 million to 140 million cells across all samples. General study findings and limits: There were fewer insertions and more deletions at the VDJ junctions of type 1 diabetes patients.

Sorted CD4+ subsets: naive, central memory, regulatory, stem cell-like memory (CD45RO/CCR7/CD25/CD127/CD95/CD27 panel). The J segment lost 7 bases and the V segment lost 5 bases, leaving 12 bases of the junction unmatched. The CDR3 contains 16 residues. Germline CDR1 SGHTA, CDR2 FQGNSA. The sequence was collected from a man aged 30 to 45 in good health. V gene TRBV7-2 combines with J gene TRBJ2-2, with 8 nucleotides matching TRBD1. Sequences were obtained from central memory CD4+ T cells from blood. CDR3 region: CASSPQQGALLGELFF. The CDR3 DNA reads TGTGCCAGCAGCCCTCAGCAGGGGGCGCTTCTCGGGGAGCTGTTTTTT.